These T cell receptor beta chains were read from a single sample in a study of control samples from healthy donors and cancer patients. Data came from immunoSEQ multiplex PCR; TCRdb stores just in-frame clones and leaves some out. The data contain roughly 84,000 clones, around nine tenths of them singletons. Input material: blood. The origin of the receptors is a man aged 45-60 years in good health. The CDR3 runs from the conserved cysteine through the conserved F or W. A D gene is named only where the DNA matches it firmly. Clone sizes are given selectively: once, few, many, or a class where the clone is expanded.

CDR3 protein,CDR3 DNA,clone size,D gene,V gene,J gene
CASSQSAGGYTF,TGTGCCAGCAGCCAATCCGCGGGAGGCTACACCTTC,-,-,TRBV3-1/TRBV3-2,TRBJ1-2
CASSYSNFRDGEKLFF,TGTGCCAGCAGTTACTCGAATTTCAGGGATGGTGAAAAACTGTTTTTT,-,-,TRBV6-5,TRBJ1-4
CASSIVFTDTQYF,TGTGCCAGTAGTATAGTATTCACAGATACGCAGTATTTT,-,-,TRBV19,TRBJ2-3
CASSQDGAGDRVWTQYF,TGCGCCAGCAGCCAAGATGGGGCAGGGGATAGAGTATGGACCCAGTACTTC,once,-,TRBV4-1,TRBJ2-5
CSVTELNTEAFF,TGCAGCGTAACAGAGTTGAACACTGAAGCTTTCTTT,-,-,TRBV29-1,TRBJ1-1
CASSSTGNNQPQHF,TGTGCCAGCAGTTCGACAGGCAACAATCAGCCCCAGCATTTT,-,-,TRBV6-5,TRBJ1-5
CASSWGTSGGSWSDTQYF,TGTGCCAGTAGTTGGGGGACTAGCGGGGGATCCTGGAGCGATACGCAGTATTTT,-,TRBD2,TRBV19,TRBJ2-3
CATSETQGVGVDTQYF,TGTGCCACCAGTGAAACGCAGGGGGTGGGGGTAGATACGCAGTATTTT,-,TRBD1,TRBV24-1,TRBJ2-3
CASNDLGHSYNSPLHF,TGTGCCAGCAATGACTTGGGGCACTCCTATAATTCACCCCTCCACTTT,once,-,TRBV2,TRBJ1-6
CASIQQGGSGNTIYF,TGTGCCAGCATACAACAGGGGGGCTCTGGAAACACCATATATTTT,-,TRBD1,TRBV2,TRBJ1-3
CASSLSAVSNTEAFF,TGTGCCAGCAGCTTAAGCGCCGTTTCGAACACTGAAGCTTTCTTT,-,-,TRBV7-6,TRBJ1-1
CASSLEGGGITDTQYF,TGTGCCAGCAGCTTAGAAGGCGGGGGTATCACAGATACGCAGTATTTT,-,TRBD2,TRBV7-6,TRBJ2-3
CASGVSRGNNEKLFF,TGTGCTAGTGGTGTTTCCCGGGGCAACAATGAAAAACTGTTTTTT,-,-,TRBV12-5,TRBJ1-4
CASSGGQYANTGELFF,TGTGCCAGCAGCGGCGGACAGTACGCGAACACCGGGGAGCTGTTTTTT,-,-,TRBV2,TRBJ2-2
CASSFPGQGNEKLFF,TGTGCCAGCAGCTTTCCGGGACAGGGGAATGAAAAACTGTTTTTT,-,TRBD1,TRBV5-6,TRBJ1-4
CASGPPGGTTGELFF,TGTGCCAGCGGTCCCCCGGGGGGCACCACCGGGGAGCTGTTTTTT,-,-,TRBV5-4,TRBJ2-2
CASTQDGFSYEQYF,TGTGCCAGTACCCAGGACGGATTCTCCTACGAGCAGTACTTC,-,-,TRBV19,TRBJ2-7
CASRLGTGRSNEKLFF,TGCGCCAGCAGACTTGGAACAGGGCGGTCTAATGAAAAACTGTTTTTT,once,-,TRBV5-1,TRBJ1-4
CASSLASADYYEQYF,TGCGCCAGCAGCTTGGCGTCCGCGGATTACTACGAGCAGTACTTC,-,-,TRBV5-1,TRBJ2-7
CASGAGGPYNEQFF,TGTGCCAGCGGGGCCGGGGGGCCTTACAATGAGCAGTTCTTC,-,-,TRBV7-3,TRBJ2-1
CATSAQGHTGELFF,TGTGCCACCAGTGCACAGGGTCACACCGGGGAGCTGTTTTTT,-,-,TRBV24-1,TRBJ2-2
CASSESGNSNQPQHF,TGTGCCAGCAGTGAATCCGGGAATAGCAATCAGCCCCAGCATTTT,-,-,TRBV25-1,TRBJ1-5
CASSLLGEAMNTEAFF,TGTGCCAGCAGCTTGTTGGGGGAGGCGATGAACACTGAAGCTTTCTTT,-,-,TRBV5-7,TRBJ1-1
CASSHRDTTSTDTQYF,TGCGCCAGCAGCCACCGGGACACTACTAGCACAGATACGCAGTATTTT,-,-,TRBV5-1,TRBJ2-3
CAISDTGMRDEQFF,TGTGCCATCAGTGATACAGGGATGAGGGATGAGCAGTTCTTC,many,-,TRBV10-3,TRBJ2-1
CATWGQGIIGRNSPLHF,TGCGCCACCTGGGGACAGGGAATTATCGGTCGTAATTCACCCCTCCACTTT,-,TRBD1,TRBV10-2,TRBJ1-6
CAIGTGAGQPQHF,TGTGCCATCGGTACGGGGGCCGGTCAGCCCCAGCATTTT,-,-,TRBV10-3,TRBJ1-5
CASSLAWRTGGDEQYF,TGTGCCAGCAGCTTAGCCTGGCGGACAGGGGGCGACGAGCAGTACTTC,few,TRBD1,TRBV7-9,TRBJ2-7
CASSLKVGYNEQFF,TGTGCCAGCAGCTTAAAGGTCGGTTACAATGAGCAGTTCTTC,-,-,TRBV7-2,TRBJ2-1
CAWRADRGLGNTIYF,TGTGCCTGGAGAGCGGACAGGGGGCTTGGAAACACCATATATTTT,-,TRBD1,TRBV30,TRBJ1-3
CASSLPLGAGSPSMAHF,TGTGCCAGCAGCCTCCCTTTGGGGGCGGGTAGCCCCAGCATGGCTCATTTT,-,-,TRBV21-1,TRBJ1-5
CASSEIQSGNTIYF,TGTGCCAGCAGTGAAATTCAAAGTGGAAACACCATATATTTT,-,-,TRBV6-1,TRBJ1-3
CASSQKGSGGNNEKLFF,TGTGCCAGCAGCCAAAAAGGATCCGGGGGCAATAATGAAAAACTGTTTTTT,-,-,TRBV3-1/TRBV3-2,TRBJ1-4
CASGTEETQYF,TGTGCCAGCGGCACCGAAGAGACCCAGTACTTC,-,-,TRBV7-8,TRBJ2-5
CASSVYGPPQAGELFF,TGTGCCAGCAGCGTATACGGTCCGCCCCAGGCCGGGGAGCTGTTTTTT,-,-,TRBV9,TRBJ2-2
CASSLGTGGFTEAFF,TGTGCCAGCAGCTTAGGGACAGGGGGCTTTACTGAAGCTTTCTTT,-,TRBD1,TRBV7-2,TRBJ1-1
CASAPRGLGYEQYF,TGTGCCAGCGCCCCCAGGGGGCTTGGCTACGAGCAGTACTTC,-,TRBD1,TRBV6-5,TRBJ2-7
CASSQAASGGTTGTGELFF,TGTGCCAGCAGCCAAGCGGCTAGCGGGGGGACGACTGGGACCGGGGAGCTGTTTTTT,-,TRBD2,TRBV3-1/TRBV3-2,TRBJ2-2